This TCR beta chain appears in the sequencing data of a study of neurological immune-mediated disorders. General study points: The multiple sclerosis repertoire cluster was not associated with any clinical or MRI feature. Expanded clones shared no identical CDR3 amino acid sequences across subjects, which suggested private TCR-beta repertoires in all groups. Healthy controls had more TCR clonal expansion than multiple sclerosis, which showed the least, whereas HTLV-1-associated myelopathy showed the most.

This clonotype was picked up many times. The antigen remains undetermined. Per the germline V gene, CDR1 is DFQATT and CDR2 is SNEGSKA (reference sequence). The CDR3 is 16 amino acids. V shed 2 bases, J shed 7 bases, and the junction held 9 bases outside the gene matches. Over 190 million TCR-beta sequences from 15-18 subjects came out of each sequencing run. TCRdb recomputed calls from the 5' RACE reads with MiXCR, one row per CDR3 protein. The top ten hold roughly 2.4% of the sample, which has more than 75,000 distinct CDR3 sequences, around 4.6% seen once. The receptor was isolated from a woman in her twenties or thirties with multiple sclerosis. The sequencing input was PBMCs. The gene calls are TRBV20-1 and TRBJ2-5; TRBD2 agrees at 14 bases. Here the CDR3 reads CSARTPGTSGGRTQYF. The CDR3 coding sequence is TGCAGTGCTAGAACTCCCGGGACTAGCGGGGGCAGGACCCAGTACTTC.